Listed here are 27 T cell receptor beta chains from one sample, sequenced in a study of blood T cell repertoires in COVID-19. Measured with immunoSEQ multiplex PCR; TCRdb has only the in-frame clones, and not every one. The sample lists under 150,000 clones, around 85% occurring once. The specimen was peripheral blood. The source is a woman in her fifties or sixties with COVID-19, enrolled during active disease.

V gene TRBV19 combines with J gene TRBJ1-1, with D possibly matching TRBD1 (5 bases). Germline assignment: CDR1 LNHDA and CDR2 SQIVND (reference sequence). The CDR3 runs 15 residues. Trimming shortened V by 0 bases and J by 7 bases, and 15 bases separated the two germline ends. As DNA, the CDR3 is TGTGCCAGTAGTATAGAGGGGCAGGGTACTATTGAAGCTTTCTTT. Its protein is CASSIEGQGTIEAFF. The whole variable domain, remainder taken from reference TRBV19 and TRBJ1-1, is DGGITQSPKYLFRKEGQNVTLSCEQNLNHDAMYWYRQDPGQGLRLIYYSQIVNDFQKGDIAEGYSVSREKKESFPLTVTSAQKNPTAFYLCASSIEGQGTIEAFFGQGTRLTVV.

The chain uses TRBV7-9 and TRBJ1-1; possible D gene TRBD1, 5 bases. V was shortened by 5 bases and J by 6 bases, with 13 bases between the two germline ends. Germline V gives CDR1 SEHNR, CDR2 FQNEAQ (reference sequence). The CDR3 is made up of 13 amino acids. The DNA of the CDR3 is TGTGCCAGCAGCCCACAGGCCCTGCCTGAAGCTTTCTTT. Translated: CASSPQALPEAFF.

Only one count was recorded for this clone. The rearrangement joins TRBV5-1 to TRBJ2-7; 9 bases map to TRBD1. Germline V lookup: CDR1 SGHRS, CDR2 YFSETQ. This CDR3 region has 13 residues. Trimming at V came to 6 bases and at J to 7 bases, leaving 8 bases not matched to a gene. CDR3: CASKGTGPGEQYF. The CDR3 nucleotides read TGCGCCAGCAAGGGGACAGGGCCGGGGGAGCAGTACTTC.

This clone has a single count. CDR3 bases: TGTGCCAGCAGCGTCCCGGTAAGCGGGGGGGCCACAGATACGCAGTATTTT. Its translation is CASSVPVSGGATDTQYF. The chain combines TRBV9 with TRBJ2-3, with 10 positions matching TRBD2. The J segment lost 2 bases and the V segment lost 2 bases, leaving 8 bases of the junction unmatched. CDR1 and CDR2 (germline): SGDLS, YYNGEE. This CDR3 region has 17 residues.

The CDR3 sequence: CASSLSGTSGYEQYF. The CDR3 nucleotides are TGTGCCAGCAGCTTATCCGGGACTAGCGGGTACGAGCAGTACTTC. This chain connects TRBV11-2 to TRBJ2-7; 12 bases align to TRBD2. The CDR3 has 15 residues. The ends lost 2 bases at V and 4 bases at J; junction bases unmatched: 3. The germline gives CDR1 SGHAT, CDR2 FQNNGV.

The chain uses TRBV15 and TRBJ1-1; TRBD1 is a possible D gene (5 bases). Germline V gene sequence: CDR1 LNHNV, CDR2 YYDKDF (reference sequence). V was shortened by 1 base and J by 5 bases, with 17 bases between the two germline ends. The CDR3 totals 16 residues. As DNA, the CDR3 is TGTGCCACCAGCAGAGTGCCGGGACGGGGGGAAACTGAAGCTTTCTTT. This codes for CATSRVPGRGETEAFF.

J is TRBJ1-5 and V is TRBV6-1, with D maybe TRBD1 (6 bases). Per germline, CDR1 MNHNS and CDR2 SASEGT. V was clipped by 3 bases and J by 7 bases, with 19 bases between them. The CDR3 contains 16 residues. CDR3 nucleotides: TGTGCCAGCAGTGATCCTGGTTACAGGGTGAGGCAGCCCCAGCATTTT. This gives the protein CASSDPGYRVRQPQHF.

V gene TRBV6-5 combines with J gene TRBJ1-1; maybe TRBD1 (5 bases). CDR1 and CDR2 (germline): MNHEY, SVGAGI. The CDR3 totals 15 residues. V dropped 4 bases and J dropped 2 bases, with 14 bases sitting between them. The CDR3, as DNA: TGTGCCAGCAGTTTTTCCTCAGGGTTAAACACTGAAGCTTTCTTT. Translated: CASSFSSGLNTEAFF.

This clone was seen at least ten times. CDR3 amino acids: CASSYSRDSYEQYF. The CDR3 nucleotides are TGTGCCAGCAGTTATTCGAGGGACTCCTACGAGCAGTACTTC. This chain joins TRBV4-2 and TRBJ2-7, with D possibly matching TRBD2 (5 bases). The CDR3 spans 14 residues. V was pared by 6 bases and J by 0 bases, with 12 bases between. Germline V gives CDR1 LGHNA, CDR2 YNFKEQ.

The chain combines TRBV10-3 with TRBJ1-1; TRBD1 is a possible D gene (6 bases). Germline CDR1 reads ENHRY; CDR2 reads SYGVKD. The V gene lost 0 bases and the J gene lost 3 bases, with 14 bases spanning the gap. This CDR3 has 16 amino acids. CDR3 in DNA: TGTGCCATCAGTGAGTCTGGGGGGGCGACGGACACTGAAGCTTTCTTT. Its translation is CAISESGGATDTEAFF.

The chain couples TRBV18 to TRBJ2-1; 11 bases line up with TRBD1. Germline V gene data show CDR1 as KGHSH and CDR2 as LQKENI. The CDR3 is made up of 15 amino acids. Trimming cost V 6 bases and J 7 bases; bases outside gene matches: 8. In DNA, the CDR3 is TGTGCCAGCTCGGATGGACAGGGGGCTTTGAATGAGCAGTTCTTC. The encoded protein is CASSDGQGALNEQFF. The whole variable domain, filled in from reference TRBV18 and TRBJ2-1, reads NAGVMQNPRHLVRRRGQEARLRCSPMKGHSHVYWYRQLPEEGLKFMVYLQKENIIDESGMPKERFSAEFPKEGPSILRIQQVVRGDSAAYFCASSDGQGALNEQFFGPGTRLTVL.

CDR3 sequence reads: CAWTGQGGAEAFF. The DNA for the CDR3 is TGTGCCTGGACGGGACAGGGGGGAGCTGAAGCTTTCTTT. The chain uses TRBV30 and TRBJ1-1, with 11 bases aligning to TRBD1. Trimming removed 4 bases from V and 6 bases from J; junction bases left unmatched: 4. From germline, CDR1 is GTSNPN and CDR2 SVGIG (reference sequence). This CDR3 comprises 13 residues.

This chain joins TRBV7-8 and TRBJ2-1; D is possibly TRBD2 (6 bases). Trimming removed 5 bases at V and 7 bases at J, with 12 bases between. The germline V gene has CDR1 SGHVS and CDR2 FQNEAQ. The CDR3 runs to 13 residues. The CDR3 is CASSPTGVNEQFF. The CDR3 nucleotides are TGTGCCAGCAGCCCAACGGGGGTTAATGAGCAGTTCTTC.

This clone was found once. J is TRBJ2-3 and V is TRBV5-4; 13 nucleotides match TRBD2. Germline values: CDR1 SGHNT, CDR2 YYREEE (reference sequence). The CDR3 consists of 15 residues. Losses at the gene ends were 3 bases for V and 6 bases for J; bases not matched to a gene: 4. CDR3 DNA sequence: TGTGCCAGCAGCTGGGGACTAGCGGGGCGGGATACGCAGTATTTT. This codes for CASSWGLAGRDTQYF.

The chain is built from TRBV13 and TRBJ2-2; 8 nucleotides line up with TRBD1. The germline V gene encodes CDR1 PRHDT and CDR2 FYEKMQ (reference sequence). The CDR3 consists of 16 residues. After removal of 5 bases from V and 2 bases from J, the junction contained 7 bases not matched to a gene. CDR3 coding DNA: TGTGCCAGCAGCCGGGGGACAGGCCGAAACACCGGGGAGCTGTTTTTT. This translates into CASSRGTGRNTGELFF.

The genes are TRBV6-6 and TRBJ1-2, with TRBD1 matching over 9 bases. Germline CDR1 and CDR2: MNHNY and SVGAGI (reference sequence). The CDR3 covers 13 residues. V shed 6 bases, J shed 6 bases, and the junction held 5 bases outside the gene matches. In DNA, the CDR3 is TGTGCCAGCAGACGGACAGGGGCGAATGGCTACACCTTC. As protein: CASRRTGANGYTF.

The chain couples TRBV27 to TRBJ1-1, with TRBD1 as a possible D gene (6 bases). Looked up from germline, CDR1 is MNHEY and CDR2 is SMNVEV (reference sequence). The CDR3 has 14 residues. V dropped 4 bases and J dropped 2 bases, with 11 bases sitting between them. The CDR3 reads CASSWGHSNTEAFF. Written as DNA, the CDR3 is TGTGCCAGCAGTTGGGGACACTCCAACACTGAAGCTTTCTTT.

The chain has TRBV6-5 and TRBJ2-3; D perhaps matches TRBD1 (5 bases). The V gene lost 2 bases and the J gene lost 2 bases, with 11 bases spanning the gap. This CDR3 contains 15 residues. Germline CDR1 reads MNHEY; CDR2 reads SVGAGI. The CDR3 region is CASSYTTGLTDTQYF. CDR3 in DNA: TGTGCCAGCAGTTACACTACAGGTCTCACAGATACGCAGTATTTT.

The rearrangement joins TRBV5-8 to TRBJ2-7; TRBD1 matches 9 bases. Per germline, CDR1 SGHTS and CDR2 YDEGEE. The V segment lost 4 bases and the J segment 0 bases; nucleotides outside the gene matches: 5. The CDR3 covers 15 residues. The CDR3 nucleotides read TGTGCCAGCAGCGGGGGACAGGGTCGCTCCTACGAGCAGTACTTC. Protein: CASSGGQGRSYEQYF.

V usage is TRBV2 and J usage is TRBJ1-6; 7 bases align to TRBD1. The length of the CDR3 is 14 residues. The ends lost 6 bases at V and 3 bases at J; junction bases unmatched: 2. CDR1 and CDR2 from the germline V gene are SNHLY and FYNNEI. The DNA of the CDR3 is TGTGCCAGCAGCCAGGGGGACTATAATTCACCCCTCCACTTT. It is translated as CASSQGDYNSPLHF.

The V and J genes are TRBV6-5 and TRBJ1-5; 7 bases line up with TRBD1. Trimming took 6 bases from V and 2 from J; bases not matched to a gene: 4. The V gene's germline CDR1 is MNHEY and CDR2 SVGAGI. The CDR3 has 14 amino acids. The CDR3 reads CASRPTGGNQPQHF. The CDR3 DNA is TGTGCCAGCAGACCTACAGGGGGCAATCAGCCCCAGCATTTT.

The chain combines TRBV3-1 (or the pseudogene TRBV3-2) with TRBJ1-2, with TRBD1 identical over 8 bases. From germline, CDR1 is LGHDT and CDR2 YNNKEL (reference sequence). With V trimmed by 0 bases and J by 3 bases, 3 bases remained unmatched. The CDR3 is 15 amino acids. The CDR3 nucleotides read TGTGCCAGCAGCCAAGAGACAGGGGCCCACTATGGCTACACCTTC. It yields the protein CASSQETGAHYGYTF.

The chain has TRBV19 and TRBJ1-1; 10 positions agree with TRBD1. The germline V gene encodes CDR1 LNHDA and CDR2 SQIVND (reference sequence). The length of the CDR3 is 14 residues. Losses at the gene ends were 7 bases for V and 4 bases for J; bases not matched to a gene: 6. Written as DNA, the CDR3 is TGTGCCAGTACTTCGACAGGGGGCTCCACTGAAGCTTTCTTT. It yields the protein CASTSTGGSTEAFF. Drawing the rest from reference TRBV19 and TRBJ1-1, the complete variable domain is DGGITQSPKYLFRKEGQNVTLSCEQNLNHDAMYWYRQDPGQGLRLIYYSQIVNDFQKGDIAEGYSVSREKKESFPLTVTSAQKNPTAFYLCASTSTGGSTEAFFGQGTRLTVV.

The V and J genes are TRBV11-2 and TRBJ1-1, with D possibly matching TRBD1 (5 bases). This CDR3 is built from 13 residues. Germline CDR1 reads SGHAT; CDR2 reads FQNNGV. The V gene lost 7 bases and the J gene lost 0 bases, with 9 bases spanning the gap. The CDR3 protein is CASTLTVNTEAFF. CDR3 nucleotides: TGTGCCAGCACCTTGACAGTGAACACTGAAGCTTTCTTT.

The chain carries TRBV9 and TRBJ1-4; TRBD1 might be the D (6 bases). CDR3 length equals 17 residues. V dropped 3 bases and J dropped 0 bases, with 15 bases sitting between them. From germline, CDR1 is SGDLS and CDR2 YYNGEE. CDR3 sequence: CASSAPTGLATNEKLFF. CDR3 bases: TGTGCCAGCAGCGCCCCTACAGGGCTTGCAACTAATGAAAAACTGTTTTTT.

The chain carries TRBV4-1 and TRBJ2-3, with a weak D call TRBD2 (5 bases). The CDR3 extends over 13 amino acids. Looked up from germline, CDR1 is MGHRA and CDR2 is YSYEKL. V lost 4 bases and J 6 bases, leaving 11 bases between the germline ends. DNA of the CDR3: TGCGCCAGCAGCCCGTTCTTAGCGGATACGCAGTATTTT. It encodes CASSPFLADTQYF.

This clone appeared once. The chain recombines TRBV24-1 with TRBJ2-5; 7 bases are shared with TRBD1. The CDR3 runs to 16 residues. In germline, CDR1 is KGHDR, CDR2 SFDVKD. The J segment lost 0 bases and the V segment lost 7 bases, leaving 10 bases of the junction unmatched. The CDR3 DNA sequence: TGTGCCACCAGGAGACGACAGGGAATGGACCAAGAGACCCAGTACTTC. Translation: CATRRRQGMDQETQYF.